This note documents a single TCR beta chain sequence. An end of the junction does not agree with germline; a read error may underlie this. Other DNA sequences in the sample encode the same CDR3. The sample is drawn from a study of radiotherapy plus CTLA-4 blockade in lung cancer. Some clones are missing from TCRdb's copy, which holds only in-frame ones; the method was immunoSEQ multiplex PCR. Of approximately 40,000 clones listed, 70% to 80% are singletons. CDR1 and CDR2 from the germline V gene are KGHSH and LQKENI. CDR3 length: 17 amino acids. The chain has TRBV18 and TRBJ2-5, with 12 bases identical to TRBD2. Source: peripheral blood, taken from a patient treated with radiotherapy plus ipilimumab. This sequence originates from a human donor with non-small cell lung cancer whose response to radiotherapy plus ipilimumab could not be evaluated. The CDR3 loop is CASSPRLAGVWQETQYF. The DNA of the CDR3 is TGTGCCAGTTCACCACGACTAGCGGGAGTCTGGCAAGAGACCCAGTACTTC.